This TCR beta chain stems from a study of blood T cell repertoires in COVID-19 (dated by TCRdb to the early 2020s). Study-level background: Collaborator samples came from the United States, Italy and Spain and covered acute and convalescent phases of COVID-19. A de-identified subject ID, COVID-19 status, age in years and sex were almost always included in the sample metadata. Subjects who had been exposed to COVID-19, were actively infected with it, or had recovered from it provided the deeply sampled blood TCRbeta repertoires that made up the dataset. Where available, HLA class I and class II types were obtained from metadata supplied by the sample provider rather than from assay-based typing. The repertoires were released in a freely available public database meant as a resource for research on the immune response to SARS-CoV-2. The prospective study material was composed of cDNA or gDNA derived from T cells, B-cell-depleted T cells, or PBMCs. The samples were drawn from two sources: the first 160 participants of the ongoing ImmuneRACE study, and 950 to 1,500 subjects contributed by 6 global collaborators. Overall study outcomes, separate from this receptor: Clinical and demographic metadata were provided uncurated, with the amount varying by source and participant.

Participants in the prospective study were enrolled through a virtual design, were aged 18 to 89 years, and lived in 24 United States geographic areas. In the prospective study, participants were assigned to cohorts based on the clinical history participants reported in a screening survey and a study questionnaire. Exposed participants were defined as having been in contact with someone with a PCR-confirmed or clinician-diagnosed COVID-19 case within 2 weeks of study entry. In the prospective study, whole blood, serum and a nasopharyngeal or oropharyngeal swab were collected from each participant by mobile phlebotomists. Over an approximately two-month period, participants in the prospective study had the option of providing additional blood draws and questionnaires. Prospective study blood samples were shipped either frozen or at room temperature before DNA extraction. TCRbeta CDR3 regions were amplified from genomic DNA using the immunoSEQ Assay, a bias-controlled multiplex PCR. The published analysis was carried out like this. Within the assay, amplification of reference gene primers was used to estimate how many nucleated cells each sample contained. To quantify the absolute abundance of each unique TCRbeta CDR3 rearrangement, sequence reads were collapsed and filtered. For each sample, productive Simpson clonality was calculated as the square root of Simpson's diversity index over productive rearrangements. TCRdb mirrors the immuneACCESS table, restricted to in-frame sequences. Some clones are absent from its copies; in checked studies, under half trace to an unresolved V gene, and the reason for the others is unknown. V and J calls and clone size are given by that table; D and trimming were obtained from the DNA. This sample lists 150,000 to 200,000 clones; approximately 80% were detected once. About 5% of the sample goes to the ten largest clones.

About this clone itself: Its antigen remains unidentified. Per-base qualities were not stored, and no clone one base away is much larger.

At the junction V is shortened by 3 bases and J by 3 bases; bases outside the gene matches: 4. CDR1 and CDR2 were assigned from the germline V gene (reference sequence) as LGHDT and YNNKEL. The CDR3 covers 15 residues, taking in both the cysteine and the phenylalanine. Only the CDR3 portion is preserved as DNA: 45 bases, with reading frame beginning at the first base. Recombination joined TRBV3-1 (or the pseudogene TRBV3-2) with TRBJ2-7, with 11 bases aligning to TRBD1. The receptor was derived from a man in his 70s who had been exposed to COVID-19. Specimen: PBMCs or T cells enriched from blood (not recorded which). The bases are TGTGCCAGCAGCCAGGGACAGGGGGGAATCTACGAGCAGTACTTC. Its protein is CASSQGQGGIYEQYF.